The rows below give T cell receptor beta chains drawn from one sample of a study of T cell responses to AZD1222 COVID-19 vaccine. Assay used: immunoSEQ multiplex PCR; TCRdb lists only in-frame clones, some missing. The data hold 25,000 to 35,000 clones, with approximately 78% observed a single time. This sample comprised peripheral blood, obtained on day 0 of AZD1222 vaccination. All receptors come from an adult in good health. Each CDR3 is given with its conserved first and last residue. The order of the fields is V gene, D gene, CDR3 length, J gene, clone size, CDR3 protein, CDR3 DNA. A D gene is named only where the DNA matches it firmly. For some rows the clone size is stated as once, few or many, or as a class when expanded; others skip it.

>TRBV11-2|TRBD1|17|TRBJ1-1|-
CASSARSTRDRGTEAFF
TGTGCCAGCAGCGCGCGTTCAACTCGGGACAGGGGCACTGAAGCTTTCTTT
>TRBV3-1/TRBV3-2|TRBD2|13|TRBJ2-1|-
CASSLRVAGEQFF
TGTGCCAGCAGCCTTCGAGTAGCGGGTGAGCAGTTCTTC
>TRBV10-2|TRBD2|14|TRBJ2-7|-
CASSDWFGGDEQYF
TGCGCCAGCAGTGATTGGTTCGGGGGGGACGAGCAGTACTTC
>TRBV5-6|-|17|TRBJ1-3|-
CASSLAIFRGAGNTIYF
TGTGCCAGCAGCTTGGCAATTTTTAGGGGTGCTGGAAACACCATATATTTT
>TRBV10-3|-|16|TRBJ1-1|-
CAISEHDGGYRTEAFF
TGTGCCATCAGTGAACACGACGGCGGGTATAGGACTGAAGCTTTCTTT
>TRBV3-1/TRBV3-2|TRBD1|12|TRBJ1-2|few
CASSGTGAGYTF
TGTGCCAGCAGTGGGACAGGGGCTGGCTACACCTTC
>TRBV7-9|-|18|TRBJ2-4|-
CASSLVAGTTRAKNIQYF
TGTGCCAGCAGCTTAGTGGCCGGGACAACTAGAGCCAAAAACATTCAGTACTTC
>TRBV6-1|TRBD1|23|TRBJ2-2|-
CASSEATDWGQGIVRVNTGELFF
TGTGCCAGCAGTGAAGCTACAGACTGGGGACAGGGAATTGTTAGGGTTAACACCGGGGAGCTGTTTTTT
>TRBV12-5|TRBD1|13|TRBJ1-5|once
CASDLQGNQPQHF
TGTGCTAGTGACCTACAGGGGAATCAGCCCCAGCATTTT
>TRBV19|-|16|TRBJ1-5|-
CASSMRSGVSNQPQHF
TGTGCCAGTAGTATGAGGTCAGGGGTTAGCAATCAGCCCCAGCATTTT
>TRBV19|TRBD1|16|TRBJ1-3|-
CASSLGQPNSGNTIYF
TGTGCCAGTAGTTTGGGACAGCCTAACTCTGGAAACACCATATATTTT
>TRBV6-5|TRBD1|15|TRBJ2-7|-
CASSSGDRGPYEQYF
TGTGCCAGCAGTTCTGGGGACAGGGGGCCCTACGAGCAGTACTTC